This TCR beta chain came from a study of blood T cell repertoires in COVID-19. This CDR3 has 14 residues. V dropped 8 bases and J dropped 11 bases, with 22 bases sitting between them. Germline CDR1 is MNHEY and CDR2 is SVGAGI. Clones were sequenced by immunoSEQ multiplex PCR, and TCRdb holds only the in-frame ones, with some missing. Of about 120,000 clones in the sample, 70% to 90% were seen once. The material sequenced was peripheral blood. The chain links TRBV6-5 to TRBJ1-5; TRBD1 is a possible D gene (6 bases). The receptor was isolated from a man in his sixties with acute or convalescent COVID-19. Here the CDR3 reads CASAREAVPGAQHF. The CDR3, as DNA: TGTGCCAGCGCCCGTGAGGCGGTCCCAGGGGCCCAGCATTTT.